Below are 22 T cell receptor beta chains sequenced from a single sample in a study of blood T cell repertoires in COVID-19. The repertoire was sequenced with immunoSEQ multiplex PCR; TCRdb's copy has only in-frame clones and lacks some. The sample includes tens of thousands of clones, 79% of them seen just once. The specimen sequenced was peripheral blood. These receptors were collected from a human donor in a cohort sampled during active COVID-19.

The V and J genes are TRBV11-3 and TRBJ2-7; D gene unclear. Looked up from germline, CDR1 is SGHNT and CDR2 is YENEEA. This CDR3 spans 11 amino acids. V lost 0 bases, J lost 6 bases, and 3 bases lay in between. The CDR3 nucleotides are TGTGCCAGCAGCTTAGATAGCGAGCAGTACTTC. The encoded protein is CASSLDSEQYF.

The genes are TRBV30 and TRBJ1-2; 10 nucleotides match TRBD1. Trimming at V came to 2 bases and at J to 8 bases, leaving 11 bases not matched to a gene. Germline values: CDR1 GTSNPN, CDR2 SVGIG (reference sequence). The CDR3 has 15 amino acids. The CDR3, as DNA: TGTGCCTGGAGTCTCGGGACAGGGGTGTCGGGAGGCTACACCTTC. Residues: CAWSLGTGVSGGYTF. Variable domain in full (rest from reference TRBV30 and TRBJ1-2): SQTIHQWPATLVQPVGSPLSLECTVEGTSNPNLYWYRQAAGRGLQLLFYSVGIGQISSEVPQNLSASRPQDRQFILSSKKLLLSDSGFYLCAWSLGTGVSGGYTFGSGTRLTVV.

The chain joins TRBV7-3 to TRBJ2-2; TRBD1 matches at 7 bases. The germline V gene has CDR1 SGHTA and CDR2 FQGTGA. V lost 5 bases to trimming and J lost 3 bases; unmatched junction nucleotides: 6. The CDR3 length is 15 residues. CDR3 sequence: CASSPDRTYTGELFF. The CDR3 DNA reads TGTGCCAGCAGCCCGGACAGGACATACACCGGGGAGCTGTTTTTT.

CDR3 DNA sequence: TGTGCCAGCAATAAAAACACCGGGGAGCTGTTTTTT. Its protein is CASNKNTGELFF. This chain uses TRBV6-6 with TRBJ2-2; no clear D. Germline CDR1 is MNHNY and CDR2 is SVGAGI (reference sequence). Trimming pared 7 bases from V and 2 bases from J, leaving 5 bases between. The CDR3 is 12 residues long.

This clone has just a few counts. The CDR3: CASSIRTGNTEAFF. The DNA of the CDR3 is TGTGCCAGTAGTATACGGACAGGGAACACTGAAGCTTTCTTT. The chain employs TRBV19 and TRBJ1-1, with 7 bases aligning to TRBD1. Germline CDR1 reads LNHDA; CDR2 reads SQIVND (reference sequence). This CDR3 has 14 residues. V trimming: 2 bases; J trimming: 1 base; junction bases outside the gene matches: 1.

The J gene is TRBJ2-7, the V gene TRBV19; 14 positions match TRBD2. CDR1 LNHDA and CDR2 SQIVND come from the germline V gene (reference sequence). V lost 10 bases to trimming and J lost 5 bases; unmatched junction nucleotides: 22. The CDR3 runs to 19 residues. The CDR3 nucleotides are TGTGCCATAACCCCATTCCCGGGACTAGCGGGAGTTTGGGGCCACGAGCAGTACTTC. It is translated as CAITPFPGLAGVWGHEQYF.

The rearrangement links TRBV7-8 to TRBJ2-7; D might be TRBD2 (6 bases). V was clipped by 3 bases and J by 5 bases, with 17 bases between them. Germline V gene lookup returns CDR1 SGHVS and CDR2 FQNEAQ. The CDR3 extends over 15 amino acids. The CDR3: CASSLGHGSPNEQYF. For the CDR3, the DNA is TGTGCCAGCAGCTTGGGGCACGGGAGTCCTAACGAGCAGTACTTC. Based on the CDR3 plus reference TRBV7-8 and TRBJ2-7, the full variable domain is GAGVSQSPRYKVAKRGQDVALRCDPISGHVSLFWYQQALGQGPEFLTYFQNEAQLDKSGLPSDRFFAERPEGSVSTLKIQRTQQEDSAVYLCASSLGHGSPNEQYFGPGTRLTVT.

The chain couples TRBV7-6 to TRBJ2-4, with 7 bases fitting TRBD2. The CDR3 length is 17 residues. V gave up 4 bases and J gave up 3 bases; unmatched junction bases: 12. Germline V lookup: CDR1 SGHVS, CDR2 FNYEAQ. The CDR3 region is CASSSGGSGSNKNIQYF. As DNA, the CDR3 is TGTGCCAGCAGCTCCGGGGGTAGCGGGTCGAACAAAAACATTCAGTACTTC. Together with reference TRBV7-6 and TRBJ2-4, the CDR3 gives the full variable domain: GAGVSQSPRYKVTKRGQDVALRCDPISGHVSLYWYRQALGQGPEFLTYFNYEAQQDKSGLPNDRFSAERPEGSISTLTIQRTEQRDSAMYRCASSSGGSGSNKNIQYFGAGTRLSVL.

This clone was counted a single time. The V call is TRBV6-2 or TRBV6-3, the J call TRBJ2-7, with TRBD1 matching over 11 bases. Germline CDR1 is MNHEY and CDR2 is SVGEGT. Trimming removed 7 bases from V and 2 bases from J; junction bases left unmatched: 7. The CDR3 has 15 amino acids. The CDR3 sequence is CASNPGTGGTYEQYF. The CDR3 bases are TGTGCCAGCAACCCAGGGACAGGGGGTACCTACGAGCAGTACTTC.

A few counts support this clone. This chain links TRBV7-7 with TRBJ2-2; D remains ambiguous. CDR1 SSHAT and CDR2 FNYEAQ come from the germline V gene (reference sequence). V was shortened by 5 bases and J by 0 bases, with 10 bases between the two germline ends. The length of the CDR3 is 15 residues. CDR3 protein: CASSPSTANTGELFF. The CDR3 DNA reads as TGTGCCAGCAGCCCCTCTACCGCGAACACCGGGGAGCTGTTTTTT.

The chain has TRBV30 and TRBJ1-1; perhaps TRBD1 as D (6 bases). The germline V gene has CDR1 GTSNPN and CDR2 SVGIG (reference sequence). The length of the CDR3 is 16 residues. V was pared by 4 bases and J by 3 bases, with 21 bases between. The CDR3 DNA is TGTGCCTGGATAAGAGGGGGTGGTTTTAGACACACTGAAGCTTTCTTT. This gives the protein CAWIRGGGFRHTEAFF.

For the CDR3, the DNA is TGTGCCAGCAATACGCAAATTTTCGGCGAGCAGTACTTC. It codes for CASNTQIFGEQYF. The rearrangement joins TRBV2 to TRBJ2-7, with D hard to call. V dropped 7 bases and J dropped 6 bases, with 16 bases sitting between them. Germline V gives CDR1 SNHLY, CDR2 FYNNEI. This CDR3 is 13 amino acids long.

The gene calls are TRBV2 and TRBJ2-5; possibly TRBD2 for D (6 bases). The germline V gene encodes CDR1 SNHLY and CDR2 FYNNEI. V shed 2 bases and J shed 5 bases, with 12 bases lying between them. There are 14 residues in the CDR3. In DNA, the CDR3 is TGTGCCAGCAGTGAATCGGGGGTCACGGAGACCCAGTACTTC. Residues: CASSESGVTETQYF.

This sequence joins TRBV5-4 and TRBJ2-7; tentatively, D is TRBD2 (6 bases). The germline V gene encodes CDR1 SGHNT and CDR2 YYREEE (reference sequence). V was clipped by 0 bases and J by 5 bases, with 12 bases between them. This CDR3 is 14 amino acids long. CDR3 residues: CASSLEGSGDEQYF. CDR3 bases: TGTGCCAGCAGCTTGGAAGGTTCGGGGGACGAGCAGTACTTC.

In nucleotides, the CDR3 is TGTGCCAGTAGTACCCCCGGGACTAGCGGAAACAATGAGCAGTTCTTC. Its translation is CASSTPGTSGNNEQFF. The V and J genes are TRBV19 and TRBJ2-1; 11 positions agree with TRBD2. CDR3 length: 16 residues. Germline loops: CDR1 LNHDA, CDR2 SQIVND (reference sequence). J lost 5 bases, V lost 4 bases, and 7 bases had no gene match. Using reference TRBV19 and TRBJ2-1 for the parts outside the CDR3, the full variable domain is DGGITQSPKYLFRKEGQNVTLSCEQNLNHDAMYWYRQDPGQGLRLIYYSQIVNDFQKGDIAEGYSVSREKKESFPLTVTSAQKNPTAFYLCASSTPGTSGNNEQFFGPGTRLTVL.

The chain links TRBV6-5 to TRBJ2-3, with TRBD2 matching 8 bases. Losses at the gene ends were 8 bases for V and 2 bases for J; bases not matched to a gene: 9. This CDR3 contains 15 residues. The germline V gene encodes CDR1 MNHEY and CDR2 SVGAGI. The CDR3 region is CASHRGTSVTDTQYF. The CDR3 DNA is TGTGCCAGCCACCGCGGGACTAGTGTCACAGATACGCAGTATTTT.

The rearrangement joins TRBV7-3 to TRBJ2-3; tentative D call: TRBD2 (5 bases). CDR3 length: 14 amino acids. Trimming took off 2 bases at V and 0 bases at J, with 6 bases between the two ends. Germline lookup yields CDR1 SGHTA and CDR2 FQGTGA. The CDR3 nucleotides are TGTGCCAGCAGCTTATCGGGGAGCACAGATACGCAGTATTTT. Protein sequence: CASSLSGSTDTQYF.

V and J are TRBV7-8 and TRBJ1-4; D is possibly TRBD1 (6 bases). CDR3 length equals 14 residues. CDR1 and CDR2 (germline): SGHVS, FQNEAQ. Trimming left V 4 bases short and J 6 bases short, with 12 bases between. CDR3 coding DNA: TGTGCCAGCAGCTCGCAGACAGGTCATGAAAAACTGTTTTTT. It yields the protein CASSSQTGHEKLFF.

As DNA, the CDR3 is TGTGCCAGCAGTTTGTGGACAGGGCCGAGTTCACCCCTCCACTTT. Translation gives CASSLWTGPSSPLHF. The rearrangement links TRBV28 to TRBJ1-6; 8 positions agree with TRBD1. Trimming cost V 3 bases and J 9 bases; bases outside gene matches: 7. The germline V gene encodes CDR1 MDHEN and CDR2 SYDVKM. The CDR3 is made up of 15 amino acids.

A single count supports this clone. The genes are TRBV27 and TRBJ2-7; TRBD2 aligns across 7 bases. The V segment lost 9 bases and the J segment 3 bases; nucleotides outside the gene matches: 8. Germline loops: CDR1 MNHEY, CDR2 SMNVEV (reference sequence). The CDR3 contains 13 residues. CDR3 residues: CASTTGGGYEQYF. CDR3 bases: TGTGCCAGTACAACTGGCGGGGGCTACGAGCAGTACTTC.

The chain combines TRBV6-5 with TRBJ2-1; D might be TRBD1 (5 bases). This CDR3 spans 16 amino acids. V lost 0 bases and J 6 bases, leaving 15 bases between the germline ends. Germline-derived CDR1 and CDR2 are MNHEY and SVGAGI. CDR3 sequence reads: CASSYSSARVGNEQFF. The CDR3 bases are TGTGCCAGCAGTTACTCGAGTGCCAGGGTGGGCAATGAGCAGTTCTTC.

J is TRBJ2-5 and V is TRBV7-2; 7 nucleotides line up with TRBD2. Trimming removed 5 bases from V and 2 bases from J; junction bases left unmatched: 14. This CDR3 is built from 17 residues. Germline CDR1 reads SGHTA; CDR2 reads FQGNSA. The CDR3 is CASSTKFSGSPQETQYF. CDR3 in DNA: TGTGCCAGCAGCACTAAGTTTAGCGGGTCCCCGCAAGAGACCCAGTACTTC.